The 27 T cell receptor beta chains presented below share a single source sample, sequenced in a study of cytomegalovirus exposure and HLA in healthy donors. Profiling relied on immunoSEQ multiplex PCR, and the TCRdb table lists in-frame clones only, not all of them. The sample has about 160,000 clones, approximately 96% seen once; the top ten hold around 0.9%. Sequenced sample: PBMCs. Every receptor here comes from a woman aged 18-30 years in good health and CMV-seronegative.

V usage is TRBV2 and J usage is TRBJ2-5; 9 nucleotides agree with TRBD1. V lost 5 bases, J lost 5 bases, and 6 bases stayed unmatched. CDR3 length: 14 residues. CDR1 is SNHLY and CDR2 is FYNNEI in the germline V gene. The CDR3 nucleotides are TGTGCCAGCAGTTTGGACAGGGGAAGGGAGACCCAGTACTTC. Translation gives CASSLDRGRETQYF.

The chain recombines TRBV7-6 with TRBJ1-1; D is unclear. The germline CDR1 and CDR2 sequences are SGHVS and FNYEAQ. This CDR3 has 16 amino acids. Trimming pared 2 bases from V and 1 base from J, leaving 14 bases between. Here the CDR3 reads CASSLSGGVRNTEAFF. DNA for the CDR3: TGTGCCAGCAGCTTAAGTGGTGGAGTTAGGAACACTGAAGCTTTCTTT. The whole variable domain, filled in from reference TRBV7-6 and TRBJ1-1, reads GAGVSQSPRYKVTKRGQDVALRCDPISGHVSLYWYRQALGQGPEFLTYFNYEAQQDKSGLPNDRFSAERPEGSISTLTIQRTEQRDSAMYRCASSLSGGVRNTEAFFGQGTRLTVV.

The chain employs TRBV6-5 and TRBJ1-1; maybe TRBD1 (5 bases). Germline CDR1 reads MNHEY; CDR2 reads SVGAGI. Trimming took off 7 bases at V and 4 bases at J, with 16 bases between the two ends. The CDR3 length is 14 residues. CDR3 nucleotides: TGTGCCAGCACCCGAGTTACAGGCTCCACTGAAGCTTTCTTT. It yields the protein CASTRVTGSTEAFF.

The chain carries TRBV7-2 and TRBJ2-2; D may be TRBD2 (6 bases). The V end was cut by 2 bases, the J end by 4 bases, with 11 bases between. The V gene's germline CDR1 is SGHTA and CDR2 FQGNSA. CDR3 length equals 15 residues. CDR3 residues: CASSLLAGITGELFF. The CDR3 DNA sequence: TGTGCCAGCAGCTTACTGGCGGGGATCACCGGGGAGCTGTTTTTT.

The gene calls are TRBV7-2 and TRBJ2-7, with 7 positions matching TRBD1. The CDR3 contains 14 residues. Germline trimming cut 4 bases from V and 1 base from J; bases unmatched to any gene: 4. CDR1 and CDR2 from the germline V gene are SGHTA and FQGNSA. In DNA form, the CDR3 reads TGTGCCAGCAGCTCTGGACAGGCGTCCTACGAGCAGTACTTC. Translating it yields CASSSGQASYEQYF.

This CDR3 is CASSPSSGELFF. DNA for the CDR3: TGTGCCAGCTCACCGAGCTCCGGGGAGCTGTTTTTT. This chain connects TRBV18 to TRBJ2-2; D gene ambiguous. The CDR3 is made up of 12 amino acids. Germline loops: CDR1 KGHSH, CDR2 LQKENI. Trimming removed 3 bases at V and 6 bases at J, with 5 bases between.

This chain joins TRBV7-2 and TRBJ2-1, with D possibly TRBD2 on 5 matching bases. V lost 5 bases and J lost 9, with 17 bases in between. The CDR3 covers 14 residues. Looked up from germline, CDR1 is SGHTA and CDR2 is FQGNSA. The CDR3 DNA follows: TGTGCCAGCAGCCCTGAACCTAGCATCGGTGAGCAGTTCTTC. Translated: CASSPEPSIGEQFF.

Turning to this clone: The sample contains more than one DNA sequence encoding this CDR3. This chain joins TRBV18 and TRBJ2-5; 8 bases are shared with TRBD1. Germline V gene data show CDR1 as KGHSH and CDR2 as LQKENI. The CDR3 runs 13 residues. The V and J ends lost 3 bases and 5 bases, in that order; junction bases with no gene match: 2. DNA of the CDR3: TGTGCCAGCTCACCTCGGACAGGGGAGACCCAGTACTTC. Translating gives CASSPRTGETQYF.

The V call is TRBV7-2, the J call TRBJ2-1, with 14 bases aligning to TRBD2. Trimming took 2 bases from V and 9 from J; bases not matched to a gene: 3. This CDR3 has 15 amino acids. CDR1 and CDR2 (germline): SGHTA, FQGNSA. For the CDR3, the DNA is TGTGCCAGCAGCTTACGGACTAGCGGGGGGTTTGAGCAGTTCTTC. As protein: CASSLRTSGGFEQFF.

The rearrangement links TRBV13 to TRBJ2-5; TRBD1 is a possible D gene (6 bases). Germline assignment: CDR1 PRHDT and CDR2 FYEKMQ (reference sequence). The CDR3 is 14 residues long. Trimming cost V 0 bases and J 4 bases, with 9 bases left between them. CDR3 protein: CASSLGTGLETQYF. The CDR3 nucleotides are TGTGCCAGCAGCTTAGGGACAGGATTAGAGACCCAGTACTTC. Complete variable domain (other parts from reference TRBV13 and TRBJ2-5): AAGVIQSPRHLIKEKRETATLKCYPIPRHDTVYWYQQGPGQDPQFLISFYEKMQSDKGSIPDRFSAQQFSDYHSELNMSSLELGDSALYFCASSLGTGLETQYFGPGTRLLVL.

This chain links TRBV19 with TRBJ2-7; D ambiguous. Trimming shortened V by 6 bases and J by 5 bases, and 14 bases separated the two germline ends. Germline CDR1 and CDR2: LNHDA and SQIVND (reference sequence). CDR3 length equals 13 residues. DNA of the CDR3: TGTGCCAGTAGCCCCGTTGTGGGCCACGAGCAGTACTTC. This gives the protein CASSPVVGHEQYF.

The V call is TRBV19, the J call TRBJ2-2; 7 nucleotides line up with TRBD2. The CDR3 totals 15 residues. CDR1 and CDR2 (germline): LNHDA, SQIVND (reference sequence). The J segment lost 13 bases and the V segment lost 5 bases, leaving 16 bases of the junction unmatched. This CDR3 is CASSLRRLPREVLFF. Here the CDR3 DNA reads TGTGCCAGTAGTTTGCGGCGGCTCCCCCGGGAGGTGCTGTTTTTT.

The chain is built from TRBV5-4 and TRBJ1-2; D possibly corresponds to TRBD1 (6 bases). The CDR3 has 14 residues. V was shortened by 4 bases and J by 2 bases, with 12 bases between the two germline ends. Looked up from germline, CDR1 is SGHNT and CDR2 is YYREEE (reference sequence). CDR3 protein: CASSVQGLNYGYTF. The CDR3 coding sequence is TGTGCCAGCAGCGTACAGGGTCTCAACTATGGCTACACCTTC.

The rearrangement uses TRBV15 and TRBJ1-4, with D maybe TRBD1 (5 bases). V shed 8 bases and J shed 0 bases, with 10 bases lying between them. CDR1 LNHNV and CDR2 YYDKDF come from the germline V gene (reference sequence). The CDR3 has 14 residues. CDR3 in amino acids: CATAGGATNEKLFF. For the CDR3, the DNA is TGTGCCACCGCCGGGGGAGCAACTAATGAAAAACTGTTTTTT.

This clone has just one count. The gene calls are TRBV10-3 and TRBJ2-5; 7 bases are shared with TRBD2. Germline-derived CDR1 and CDR2 are ENHRY and SYGVKD. The V gene end was trimmed by 3 bases and the J gene end by 2 bases; junction bases not matched to a gene: 3. This CDR3 is 14 amino acids long. The CDR3 sequence is CAISDLGGQETQYF. The CDR3 DNA is TGTGCCATCAGTGATCTGGGGGGGCAAGAGACCCAGTACTTC.

This clone was seen once. The rearrangement joins TRBV9 to TRBJ1-3; the match to TRBD1 covers 8 bases. Germline lookup yields CDR1 SGDLS and CDR2 YYNGEE. The junction had 6 bases not matched to a gene; V was cut back by 4 bases and J by 0 bases. CDR3 size: 16 residues. The CDR3 nucleotides are TGTGCCAGCAGCCCCCCAGGGGGCCGCTCTGGAAACACCATATATTTT. It codes for CASSPPGGRSGNTIYF. The full variable domain, its missing parts supplied by reference TRBV9 and TRBJ1-3, is DSGVTQTPKHLITATGQRVTLRCSPRSGDLSVYWYQQSLDQGLQFLIQYYNGEERAKGNILERFSAQQFPDLHSELNLSSLELGDSALYFCASSPPGGRSGNTIYFGEGSWLTVV.

The V call is TRBV5-1, the J call TRBJ1-4; D is ambiguous. V shed 0 bases and J shed 7 bases, with 13 bases lying between them. This CDR3 contains 15 residues. Germline-derived CDR1 and CDR2 are SGHRS and YFSETQ. This CDR3 reads CASSLGVVGSEKLFF. In DNA form, the CDR3 reads TGCGCCAGCAGCTTGGGGGTTGTAGGGAGTGAAAAACTGTTTTTT.

The gene calls are TRBV18 and TRBJ2-7; weak D call: TRBD1 (6 bases). Germline CDR1 reads KGHSH; CDR2 reads LQKENI. With 3 bases removed from V and 3 bases from J, the gap between germline ends came to 12 bases. This CDR3 has 14 amino acids. CDR3: CASSPRTAVYEQYF. The CDR3 DNA follows: TGTGCCAGCTCACCCCGGACAGCTGTCTACGAGCAGTACTTC.

The J gene is TRBJ1-6, the V gene TRBV19, with TRBD1 identical over 9 bases. After removal of 7 bases from V and 1 base from J, the junction contained 5 bases not matched to a gene. Germline V gene data show CDR1 as LNHDA and CDR2 as SQIVND (reference sequence). The CDR3 contains 16 residues. The CDR3, as DNA: TGTGCCAGTACCCCGGGACAGGGATCCTATAATTCACCCCTCCACTTT. Translated: CASTPGQGSYNSPLHF.

This chain connects TRBV7-6 to TRBJ2-2, with D perhaps TRBD1 (6 bases). The CDR3 consists of 15 residues. Germline CDR1 and CDR2: SGHVS and FNYEAQ. The germline V and J ends were trimmed by 6 bases and 2 bases, with 13 bases remaining between them. The CDR3 DNA is TGTGCCAGCAGGCTCACAGGGTCCAACACCGGGGAGCTGTTTTTT. This codes for CASRLTGSNTGELFF.

This clone was recorded only once. DNA of the CDR3: TGTGCCAGCAGCATCCGAGCGGGGGGGCCGGGAGATACGCAGTATTTT. Amino acids: CASSIRAGGPGDTQYF. This rearrangement joins TRBV9 to TRBJ2-3, with 10 positions matching TRBD2. The germline V gene encodes CDR1 SGDLS and CDR2 YYNGEE. J lost 5 bases, V lost 4 bases, and 10 bases had no gene match. This CDR3 has 16 residues.

The J gene is TRBJ1-5, the V gene TRBV7-8; TRBD1 matches at 7 bases. Per the germline V gene, CDR1 is SGHVS and CDR2 is FQNEAQ. The length of the CDR3 is 15 residues. V lost 4 bases to trimming and J lost 5 bases; unmatched junction nucleotides: 8. The CDR3 nucleotides are TGTGCCAGCAGCTCGCTCGGACAGGAGGATCAGCCCCAGCATTTT. Translating gives CASSSLGQEDQPQHF. Together with reference TRBV7-8 and TRBJ1-5, the CDR3 gives the full variable domain: GAGVSQSPRYKVAKRGQDVALRCDPISGHVSLFWYQQALGQGPEFLTYFQNEAQLDKSGLPSDRFFAERPEGSVSTLKIQRTQQEDSAVYLCASSSLGQEDQPQHFGDGTRLSIL.

The genes are TRBV28 and TRBJ1-2; 7 nucleotides agree with TRBD1. The germline V gene has CDR1 MDHEN and CDR2 SYDVKM. V was pared by 6 bases and J by 2 bases, with 18 bases of the junction left unmatched. The CDR3 extends over 18 amino acids. The CDR3 bases are TGTGCCAGCAGCTCAAATGGGCGCTGGGGACAGATGAACTATGGCTACACCTTC. This encodes CASSSNGRWGQMNYGYTF.

The V call is TRBV14, the J call TRBJ1-5, with D tentatively TRBD1 (6 bases). CDR1 is SGHDN and CDR2 is FVKESK in the germline V gene. V dropped 4 bases and J dropped 0 bases, with 7 bases sitting between them. This CDR3 is built from 14 residues. The chain's CDR3 is CASSPQGSNQPQHF. CDR3 bases: TGTGCCAGCAGCCCACAGGGTAGCAATCAGCCCCAGCATTTT.

The chain carries TRBV7-2 and TRBJ1-5, with 9 positions matching TRBD1. CDR1 and CDR2 (germline): SGHTA, FQGNSA. This CDR3 comprises 15 residues. V shed 3 bases and J 3 bases; nucleotides not matched to a gene: 3. As DNA, the CDR3 is TGTGCCAGCAGCTTGGGGACAGGGCACAATCAGCCCCAGCATTTT. Amino acid sequence: CASSLGTGHNQPQHF.

This clone was recorded once. The genes are TRBV7-2 and TRBJ2-7; 12 bases match TRBD1. The CDR3 is 19 residues long. V shed 1 base, J shed 2 bases, and the junction held 12 bases outside the gene matches. Germline V lookup: CDR1 SGHTA, CDR2 FQGNSA. The DNA of the CDR3 is TGTGCCAGCAGCTTAGTGGGGACAGGGGGCGTGTGGACAACCTACGAGCAGTACTTC. The encoded protein is CASSLVGTGGVWTTYEQYF.

This chain uses TRBV19 with TRBJ2-1; 10 bases are a match to TRBD1. CDR1 is LNHDA and CDR2 is SQIVND in the germline V gene (reference sequence). The CDR3 runs to 17 residues. V shed 4 bases and J 2 bases; nucleotides not matched to a gene: 8. Written as DNA, the CDR3 is TGTGCCAGTAGTAGCCCCCCCGGGACAGGGGCCTACAATGAGCAGTTCTTC. Translated: CASSSPPGTGAYNEQFF.